Below are 24 T cell receptor beta chains sequenced from a single sample in a study of shared clonotypes between healthy human individuals. TCRdb's table, derived via immunoSEQ multiplex PCR, lists solely in-frame clones and lacks some. The table has a few million clones, over 85% seen once. The sequenced sample was naive CD4+ T cells sorted from blood. The sample's subset: CD45RA+ positively selected. Receptors originate from a man aged 18 to 30 in good health.

The V and J genes are TRBV5-4 and TRBJ2-1; TRBD1 aligns across 8 bases. CDR1 and CDR2 (germline): SGHNT, YYREEE (reference sequence). This CDR3 is 15 amino acids long. V trimming: 4 bases; J trimming: 5 bases; junction bases outside the gene matches: 8. CDR3 sequence: CASSLPGQANNEQFF. CDR3 in DNA: TGTGCCAGCAGCCTACCGGGACAGGCAAACAATGAGCAGTTCTTC.

This chain joins TRBV4-1 and TRBJ1-1; D is unresolved. CDR1 MGHRA and CDR2 YSYEKL come from the germline V gene. With 0 bases removed from V and 0 bases from J, the gap between germline ends came to 8 bases. The CDR3 totals 15 residues. This CDR3 reads CASSQESTLNTEAFF. CDR3 DNA: TGCGCCAGCAGCCAAGAAAGCACCCTGAACACTGAAGCTTTCTTT.

This chain uses TRBV4-1 with TRBJ1-1; 9 positions match TRBD1. Per germline, CDR1 MGHRA and CDR2 YSYEKL. This CDR3 contains 19 residues. V shed 1 base and J 3 bases; nucleotides not matched to a gene: 15. CDR3 loop: CASSQAPQGAGVGDTEAFF. In nucleotides, the CDR3 is TGCGCCAGCAGCCAAGCCCCACAGGGGGCAGGCGTTGGGGACACTGAAGCTTTCTTT.

The V gene is TRBV4-1, the J gene TRBJ1-5, with 7 bases lining up with TRBD1. The CDR3 consists of 15 residues. Germline V gene sequence: CDR1 MGHRA, CDR2 YSYEKL. V dropped 2 bases and J dropped 4; count of bases not matched to a gene: 5. The CDR3 sequence is CASSQIGTANQPQHF. DNA of the CDR3: TGCGCCAGCAGCCAAATAGGGACAGCGAATCAGCCCCAGCATTTT.

In its sample, this clone was seen once. The chain has TRBV29-1 and TRBJ2-5; possibly TRBD2 for D (5 bases). There are 12 residues in the CDR3. Trimming left V 7 bases short and J 4 bases short, with 13 bases between. The V gene's germline CDR1 is SQVTM and CDR2 ANQGSEA. The CDR3 region has the DNA TGCAGCGCTCGAGAGGGCGGAGAGACCCAGTACTTC. Encoded protein: CSAREGGETQYF.

The chain recombines TRBV4-2 with TRBJ2-3, with 9 bases aligning to TRBD2. Germline CDR1 reads LGHNA; CDR2 reads YNFKEQ. The CDR3 is made up of 15 amino acids. V gave up 1 base and J gave up 3 bases; unmatched junction bases: 2. CDR3 in DNA: TGTGCCAGCAGCCAAGCTCTAGCGGGGACAGATACGCAGTATTTT. The encoded protein is CASSQALAGTDTQYF.

The rearrangement links TRBV7-9 to TRBJ1-5; no clear D gene. The CDR3 is 12 amino acids. Germline V gives CDR1 SEHNR, CDR2 FQNEAQ (reference sequence). The V end was cut by 5 bases, the J end by 3 bases, with 5 bases between. The CDR3, as DNA: TGTGCCAGCAGCCCAAACAATCAGCCCCAGCATTTT. Translated: CASSPNNQPQHF.

This clone was found a few times. The V and J genes are TRBV2 and TRBJ1-3; D remains unclear. Trimming took off 8 bases at V and 2 bases at J, with 10 bases between the two ends. The CDR3 has 13 amino acids. CDR1 and CDR2 (germline): SNHLY, FYNNEI. The CDR3 DNA follows: TGTGCCAGCGAAGGGTTTACTGGAAACACCATATATTTT. Protein sequence: CASEGFTGNTIYF.

This sequence joins TRBV6-5 and TRBJ2-1; D gene ambiguous. Trimming took 5 bases from V and 7 from J, leaving 12 bases between them. This CDR3 spans 13 amino acids. Germline V CDR1 and CDR2: MNHEY, SVGAGI. The CDR3 nucleotides are TGTGCCAGCAGTCCCCGAGCGCCGAATGAGCAGTTCTTC. Its protein is CASSPRAPNEQFF.

The genes are TRBV6-6 and TRBJ1-5; TRBD1 agrees at 7 bases. CDR3 length: 15 residues. Germline CDR1 reads MNHNY; CDR2 reads SVGAGI (reference sequence). Trimming took 6 bases from V and 0 from J; bases not matched to a gene: 5. CDR3 sequence reads: CASRWGQYSNQPQHF. As DNA, the CDR3 is TGTGCCAGCAGGTGGGGACAGTATAGCAATCAGCCCCAGCATTTT.

The J gene is TRBJ2-1, the V gene TRBV28; D uncertain. Trimming removed 5 bases from V and 7 bases from J, with 9 bases in between. The CDR3 sequence is 12 residues long. The V gene's germline CDR1 is MDHEN and CDR2 SYDVKM. In DNA form, the CDR3 reads TGTGCCAGCAGTCCGAGTCGAAATGAGCAGTTCTTC. This translates into CASSPSRNEQFF.

V gene TRBV19 combines with J gene TRBJ2-2; D may correspond to TRBD1 or TRBD2 (6 bases each). The length of the CDR3 is 15 residues. Germline assignment: CDR1 LNHDA and CDR2 SQIVND (reference sequence). V lost 5 bases and J lost 11, with 21 bases in between. CDR3 DNA: TGTGCCAGTAGTTCCCAGGGGACTCACACAGTTGAGCTGTTTTTT. This gives the protein CASSSQGTHTVELFF.

This clone was seen a single time. V gene TRBV9 combines with J gene TRBJ1-6; 10 bases agree with TRBD1. The CDR3 spans 14 residues. CDR1 and CDR2 from the germline V gene are SGDLS and YYNGEE. Germline trimming cut 3 bases from V and 8 bases from J; bases unmatched to any gene: 2. This chain's CDR3 is CASSEDRGHSPLHF. CDR3 coding DNA: TGTGCCAGCAGCGAAGACAGGGGGCATTCACCCCTCCACTTT.

The J gene is TRBJ1-1, the V gene TRBV7-9; D not certain. The length of the CDR3 is 14 residues. With 2 bases removed from V and 2 bases from J, the gap between germline ends came to 9 bases. CDR1 and CDR2 (germline): SEHNR, FQNEAQ (reference sequence). CDR3 loop: CASSLKLGNTEAFF. For the CDR3, the DNA is TGTGCCAGCAGCTTAAAACTTGGAAACACTGAAGCTTTCTTT. Supplemented by reference TRBV7-9 and TRBJ1-1, the full variable domain reads DTGVSQNPRHKITKRGQNVTFRCDPISEHNRLYWYRQTLGQGPEFLTYFQNEAQLEKSRLLSDRFSAERPKGSFSTLEIQRTEQGDSAMYLCASSLKLGNTEAFFGQGTRLTVV.

The chain employs TRBV5-4 and TRBJ2-5; 14 nucleotides agree with TRBD2. Germline CDR1 reads SGHNT; CDR2 reads YYREEE (reference sequence). V lost 4 bases to trimming and J lost 1 base; unmatched junction nucleotides: 3. This CDR3 contains 16 residues. The CDR3 spells CASSTGTSGGQETQYF. In DNA form, the CDR3 reads TGTGCCAGCAGCACCGGGACTAGCGGGGGCCAAGAGACCCAGTACTTC.

The chain combines TRBV7-2 with TRBJ2-5; possible D gene TRBD1, 5 bases. The germline V gene has CDR1 SGHTA and CDR2 FQGNSA. The V end was cut by 0 bases, the J end by 2 bases, with 10 bases between. This CDR3 comprises 15 residues. For the CDR3, the DNA is TGTGCCAGCAGCTTAGCGGGGCACTTACAAGAGACCCAGTACTTC. Protein sequence: CASSLAGHLQETQYF.

The table lists this clone with a count of one. The chain combines TRBV19 with TRBJ1-1; D perhaps matches TRBD1 (5 bases). The CDR3 is 14 amino acids. Trimming cost V 1 base and J 6 bases, with 12 bases left between them. The germline gives CDR1 LNHDA, CDR2 SQIVND (reference sequence). The CDR3 coding sequence is TGTGCCAGTAGTATAGCCGTCGGGGCTTCTGAAGCTTTCTTT. Its translation: CASSIAVGASEAFF.

The rearrangement joins TRBV28 to TRBJ2-7, with D perhaps assigned TRBD1 or TRBD2 (6 bases each). Germline-derived CDR1 and CDR2 are MDHEN and SYDVKM. The V and J ends lost 8 bases and 5 bases respectively, with 22 bases between them. This CDR3 spans 15 amino acids. The CDR3 region is CASSFAAGTKNEQYF. The CDR3 DNA reads TGTGCCAGCTCGTTTGCTGCGGGGACAAAGAACGAGCAGTACTTC.

V and J are TRBV12-5 and TRBJ1-5; D possibly corresponds to TRBD1 (5 bases). The CDR3 is 17 residues long. V lost 0 bases and J 5 bases, leaving 17 bases between the germline ends. Germline V gives CDR1 LGHNT, CDR2 FRNRAP. Here the CDR3 DNA reads TGTGCTAGTGGTTTGGTATTAGGGCAGGTGGGGGATCAGCCCCAGCATTTT. As protein: CASGLVLGQVGDQPQHF. The complete variable domain, with remaining parts taken from reference TRBV12-5 and TRBJ1-5, reads DARVTQTPRHKVTEMGQEVTMRCQPILGHNTVFWYRQTMMQGLELLAYFRNRAPLDDSGMPKDRFSAEMPDATLATLKIQPSEPRDSAVYFCASGLVLGQVGDQPQHFGDGTRLSIL.

The CDR3 DNA reads TGTGCCAGCAGCTCCGGGGCCTCCTACGAGCAGTACTTC. This encodes CASSSGASYEQYF. The chain uses TRBV7-2 and TRBJ2-7; possibly TRBD1 or TRBD2 for D (5 bases each). Germline CDR1 is SGHTA and CDR2 is FQGNSA. V was shortened by 4 bases and J by 0 bases, with 7 bases between the two germline ends. The CDR3 contains 13 residues. The variable domain in full, completed from reference TRBV7-2 and TRBJ2-7, reads GAGVSQSPSNKVTEKGKDVELRCDPISGHTALYWYRQSLGQGLEFLIYFQGNSAPDKSGLPSDRFSAERTGGSVSTLTIQRTQQEDSAVYLCASSSGASYEQYFGPGTRLTVT.

On this clone itself: Different DNA sequences within this sample yield the same CDR3. This chain links TRBV4-2 with TRBJ1-3; D is undetermined. V was shortened by 0 bases and J by 3 bases, with 9 bases between the two germline ends. The CDR3 covers 15 residues. From germline, CDR1 is LGHNA and CDR2 YNFKEQ. The chain's CDR3 is CASSQDPGSGNTIYF. The CDR3 nucleotides are TGTGCCAGCAGCCAAGATCCGGGCAGTGGAAACACCATATATTTT.

This clone has only one observation. The chain has TRBV7-9 and TRBJ2-3; D uncertain. Germline values: CDR1 SEHNR, CDR2 FQNEAQ (reference sequence). This CDR3 contains 13 residues. V lost 1 base and J lost 8, with 10 bases in between. CDR3 in DNA: TGTGCCAGCAGCTTAGAGGGCCGACTTACGCAGTATTTT. Translated: CASSLEGRLTQYF.

CDR3: CASSVEASGDNEQFF. As DNA, the CDR3 is TGTGCCAGCAGCGTAGAAGCTAGCGGGGACAATGAGCAGTTCTTC. This chain uses TRBV9 with TRBJ2-1; 9 nucleotides match TRBD2. Germline V gives CDR1 SGDLS, CDR2 YYNGEE. The V gene end was trimmed by 0 bases and the J gene end by 5 bases; junction bases not matched to a gene: 3. The CDR3 runs 15 residues. The full variable domain, completed using reference TRBV9 and TRBJ2-1, is DSGVTQTPKHLITATGQRVTLRCSPRSGDLSVYWYQQSLDQGLQFLIQYYNGEERAKGNILERFSAQQFPDLHSELNLSSLELGDSALYFCASSVEASGDNEQFFGPGTRLTVL.

The V gene is TRBV19, the J gene TRBJ2-5; a possible D gene is TRBD2 (6 bases). CDR3 size: 13 residues. Trimming cost V 9 bases and J 0 bases, with 11 bases left between them. CDR1 LNHDA and CDR2 SQIVND come from the germline V gene (reference sequence). The CDR3 region is CASLSGDQETQYF. The CDR3 coding sequence is TGTGCCAGCCTTTCGGGGGACCAAGAGACCCAGTACTTC.